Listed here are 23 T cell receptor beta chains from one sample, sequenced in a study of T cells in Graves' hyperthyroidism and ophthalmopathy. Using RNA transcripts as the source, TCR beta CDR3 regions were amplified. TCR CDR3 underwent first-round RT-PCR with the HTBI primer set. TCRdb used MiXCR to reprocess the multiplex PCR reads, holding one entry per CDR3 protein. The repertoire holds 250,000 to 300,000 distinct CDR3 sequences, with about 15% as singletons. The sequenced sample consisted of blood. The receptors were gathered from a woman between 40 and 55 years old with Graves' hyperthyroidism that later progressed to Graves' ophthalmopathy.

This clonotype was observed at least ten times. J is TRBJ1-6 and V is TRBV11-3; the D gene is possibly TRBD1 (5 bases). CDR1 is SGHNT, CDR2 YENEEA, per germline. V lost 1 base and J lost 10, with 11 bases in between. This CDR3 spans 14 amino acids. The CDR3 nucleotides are TGTGCCAGCAGCTTAGGAGGGGTGGGGTCACCCCTCCACTTT. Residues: CASSLGGVGSPLHF.

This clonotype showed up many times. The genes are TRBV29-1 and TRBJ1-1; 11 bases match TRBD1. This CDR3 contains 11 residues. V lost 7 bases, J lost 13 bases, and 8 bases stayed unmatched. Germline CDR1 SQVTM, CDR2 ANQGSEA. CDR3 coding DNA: TGCAGCGGGGGACAGGGGGTATTAGTTTTCTTT. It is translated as CSGGQGVLVFF.

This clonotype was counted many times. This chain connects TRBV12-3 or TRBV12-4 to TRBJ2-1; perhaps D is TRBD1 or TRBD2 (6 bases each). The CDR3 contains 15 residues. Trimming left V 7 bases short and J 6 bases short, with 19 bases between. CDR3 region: CASTSPWGAGNEQFF. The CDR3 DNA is TGTGCCAGCACTTCCCCCTGGGGGGCCGGCAATGAGCAGTTCTTC.

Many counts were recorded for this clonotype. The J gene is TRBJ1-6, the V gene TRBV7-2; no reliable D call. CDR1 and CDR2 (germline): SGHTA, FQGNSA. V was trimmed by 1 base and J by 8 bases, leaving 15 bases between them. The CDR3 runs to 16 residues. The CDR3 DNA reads TGTGCCAGCAGCTTAGTTCCCAGGACGGTCTATTCACCCCTCCACTTT. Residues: CASSLVPRTVYSPLHF.

In DNA, the CDR3 is TGTGCCAGTAGTATAACAGGGGCTAACTACGAGCAGTACTTC. Translation gives CASSITGANYEQYF. The V call is TRBV19, the J call TRBJ2-7, with 7 bases lining up with TRBD1. Germline V CDR1 and CDR2: LNHDA, SQIVND (reference sequence). This CDR3 contains 14 residues. V shed 2 bases, J shed 3 bases, and the junction held 4 bases outside the gene matches.

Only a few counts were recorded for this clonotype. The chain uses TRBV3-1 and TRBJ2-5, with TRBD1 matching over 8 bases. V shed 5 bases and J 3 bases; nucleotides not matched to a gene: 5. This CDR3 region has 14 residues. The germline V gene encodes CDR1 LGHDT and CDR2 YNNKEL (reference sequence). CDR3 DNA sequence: TGTGCCAGCAGCTATACAGGGGGAAAAGAGACCCAGTACTTC. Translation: CASSYTGGKETQYF.

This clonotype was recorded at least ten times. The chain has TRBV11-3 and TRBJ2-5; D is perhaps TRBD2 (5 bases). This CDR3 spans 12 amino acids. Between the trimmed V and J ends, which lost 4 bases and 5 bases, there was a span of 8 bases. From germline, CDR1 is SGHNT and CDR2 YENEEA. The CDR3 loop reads CASSSRGETQYF. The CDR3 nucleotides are TGTGCCAGCAGCTCAAGAGGGGAGACCCAGTACTTC.

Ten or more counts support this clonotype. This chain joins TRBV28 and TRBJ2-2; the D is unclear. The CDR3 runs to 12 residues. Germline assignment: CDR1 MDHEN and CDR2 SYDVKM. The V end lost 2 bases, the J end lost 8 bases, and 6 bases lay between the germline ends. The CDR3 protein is CASSLVLGELFF. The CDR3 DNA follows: TGTGCCAGCAGTTTAGTCCTTGGGGAGCTGTTTTTT.

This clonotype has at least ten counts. DNA for the CDR3: TGTGCCAGCACCGCAAAAAAATCGGGGAACACCACCGGGGAGCTGTTTTTT. Translated, it gives CASTAKKSGNTTGELFF. The chain has TRBV27 and TRBJ2-2; the D gene is possibly TRBD2 (5 bases). Trimming removed 7 bases at V and 4 bases at J, with 22 bases between. The germline V gene has CDR1 MNHEY and CDR2 SMNVEV (reference sequence). This CDR3 comprises 17 residues.

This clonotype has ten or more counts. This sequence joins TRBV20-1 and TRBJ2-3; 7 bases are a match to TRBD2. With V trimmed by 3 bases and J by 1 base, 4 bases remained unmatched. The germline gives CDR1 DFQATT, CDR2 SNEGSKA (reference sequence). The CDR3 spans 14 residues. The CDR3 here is CSASPSGRTDTQYF. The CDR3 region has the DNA TGCAGTGCTAGCCCTAGCGGACGCACAGATACGCAGTATTTT.

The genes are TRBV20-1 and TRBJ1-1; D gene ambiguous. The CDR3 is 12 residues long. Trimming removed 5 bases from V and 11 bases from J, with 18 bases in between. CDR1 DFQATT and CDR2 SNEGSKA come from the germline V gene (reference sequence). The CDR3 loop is CSAAFGPRSAFF. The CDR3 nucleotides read TGCAGTGCTGCCTTTGGGCCCCGGAGTGCTTTCTTT.

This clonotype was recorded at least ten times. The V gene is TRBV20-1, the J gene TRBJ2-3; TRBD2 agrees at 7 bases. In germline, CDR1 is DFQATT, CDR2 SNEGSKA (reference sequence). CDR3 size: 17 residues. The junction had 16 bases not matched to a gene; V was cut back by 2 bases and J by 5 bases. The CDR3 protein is CSARTIPRGRALDTQYF. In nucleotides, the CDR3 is TGCAGTGCTAGAACTATTCCGAGAGGGAGGGCCTTAGATACGCAGTATTTT.

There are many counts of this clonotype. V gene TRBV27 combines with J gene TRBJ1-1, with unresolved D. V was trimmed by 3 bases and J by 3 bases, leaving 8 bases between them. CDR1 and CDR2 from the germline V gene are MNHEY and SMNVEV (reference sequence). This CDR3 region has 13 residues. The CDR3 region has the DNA TGTGCCAGCAGTTTTAATAGGGACACTGAAGCTTTCTTT. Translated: CASSFNRDTEAFF.

The CDR3 is CAISESQMNTEAFF. CDR3 nucleotide sequence: TGTGCCATCAGTGAGTCTCAGATGAACACTGAAGCTTTCTTT. The chain combines TRBV10-3 with TRBJ1-1; D unclear. Germline V gene sequence: CDR1 ENHRY, CDR2 SYGVKD. The CDR3 spans 14 residues. Trimming removed 0 bases at V and 0 bases at J, with 5 bases between.

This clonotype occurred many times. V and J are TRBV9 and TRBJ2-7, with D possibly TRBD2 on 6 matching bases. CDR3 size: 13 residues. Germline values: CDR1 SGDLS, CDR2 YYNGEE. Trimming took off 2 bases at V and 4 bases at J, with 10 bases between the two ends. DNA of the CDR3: TGTGCCAGCAGCGTCGAGGAGGGATACGAGCAGTACTTC. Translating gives CASSVEEGYEQYF. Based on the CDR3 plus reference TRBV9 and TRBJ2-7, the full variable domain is DSGVTQTPKHLITATGQRVTLRCSPRSGDLSVYWYQQSLDQGLQFLIQYYNGEERAKGNILERFSAQQFPDLHSELNLSSLELGDSALYFCASSVEEGYEQYFGPGTRLTVT.

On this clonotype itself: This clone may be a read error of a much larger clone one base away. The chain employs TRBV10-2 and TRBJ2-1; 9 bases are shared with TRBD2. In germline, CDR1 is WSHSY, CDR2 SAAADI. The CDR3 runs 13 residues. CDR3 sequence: CASSSGRYNDQFF. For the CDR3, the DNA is TGCGCCAGCTCCAGCGGGAGGTACAATGATCAGTTCTTC.

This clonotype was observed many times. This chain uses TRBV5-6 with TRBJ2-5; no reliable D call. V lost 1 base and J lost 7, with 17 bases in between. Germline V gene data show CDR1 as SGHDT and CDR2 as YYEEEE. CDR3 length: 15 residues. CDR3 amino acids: CASSLPPLVPRTQYF. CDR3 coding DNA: TGTGCCAGCAGCTTGCCGCCGCTGGTGCCCAGGACCCAGTACTTC.

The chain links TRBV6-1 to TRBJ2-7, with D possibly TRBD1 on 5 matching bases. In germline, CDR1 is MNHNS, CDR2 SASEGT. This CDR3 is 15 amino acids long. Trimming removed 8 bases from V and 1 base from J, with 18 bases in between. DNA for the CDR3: TGTGCCAGCCCTACCCCAGCAGGGCTGTCCTACGAGCAGTACTTC. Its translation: CASPTPAGLSYEQYF.

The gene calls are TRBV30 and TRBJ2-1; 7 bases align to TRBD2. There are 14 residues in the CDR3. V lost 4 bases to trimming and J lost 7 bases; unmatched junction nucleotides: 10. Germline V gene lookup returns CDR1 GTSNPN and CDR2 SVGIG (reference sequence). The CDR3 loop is CAWNTGGRENEQFF. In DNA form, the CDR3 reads TGTGCCTGGAATACGGGAGGCCGTGAGAATGAGCAGTTCTTC.

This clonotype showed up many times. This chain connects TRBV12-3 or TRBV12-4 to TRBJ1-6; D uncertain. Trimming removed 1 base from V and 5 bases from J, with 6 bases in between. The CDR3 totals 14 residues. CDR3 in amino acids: CASSLEGNNSPLHF. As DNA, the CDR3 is TGTGCCAGCAGTTTAGAAGGGAATAATTCACCCCTCCACTTT.

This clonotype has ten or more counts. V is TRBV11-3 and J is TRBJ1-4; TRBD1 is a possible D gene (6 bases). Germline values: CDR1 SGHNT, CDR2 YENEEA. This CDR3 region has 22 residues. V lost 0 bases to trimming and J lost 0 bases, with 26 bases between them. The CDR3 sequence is CASSLDDDIDRPYRATNEKLFF. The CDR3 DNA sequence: TGTGCCAGCAGCTTAGATGACGACATAGACAGGCCCTACAGAGCAACTAATGAAAAACTGTTTTTT.

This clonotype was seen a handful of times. CDR3 loop: CASSGAMGFGANVLTF. Written as DNA, the CDR3 is TGTGCCAGCAGCGGGGCCATGGGTTTTGGGGCCAACGTCCTGACTTTC. The genes are TRBV5-6 and TRBJ2-6; weak D call: TRBD1 (5 bases). Germline lookup yields CDR1 SGHDT and CDR2 YYEEEE. The CDR3 has 16 residues. Between the trimmed V and J ends, which lost 4 bases and 3 bases, there was a span of 14 bases.

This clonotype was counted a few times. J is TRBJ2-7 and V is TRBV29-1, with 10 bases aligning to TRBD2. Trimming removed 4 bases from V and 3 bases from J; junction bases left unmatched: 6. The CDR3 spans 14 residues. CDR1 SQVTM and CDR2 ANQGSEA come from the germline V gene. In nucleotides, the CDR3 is TGCAGCGTTGGGTTACTAGCGGGAATCTACGAGCAGTACTTC. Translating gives CSVGLLAGIYEQYF.